A selection of T cell receptor beta chains follows, all from one sample in a study of regulatory T cells in long-lasting Graves disease. TCRdb re-derived calls from the multiplex PCR reads in MiXCR, one entry per CDR3 protein. Of 450,000 to 600,000 distinct CDR3 sequences listed, about 16% are singletons. The sample also formed part of further work on T cells in Graves' hyperthyroidism and ophthalmopathy.

The sequencing used peripheral blood mononuclear cells (PBMCs), collected at new diagnosis, from a patient treated with antithyroid drugs. These receptors were obtained from a middle-aged man with Graves disease. Both conserved end residues are trimmed from each CDR3. D genes are given only for firm matches.

>TRBV20-1|TRBD2|TRBJ2-3
SAREPTSEVTDTQY
>TRBV12-3/TRBV12-4|.|TRBJ2-6
ASSLKGHLGVGANVLT
>TRBV15|TRBD1|TRBJ1-5
ATSTPRDRDTQPQH
>TRBV2|TRBD2|TRBJ2-2
ASARTSGRATGELF
>TRBV6-9|.|TRBJ2-1
ASSYLRKRGLDNEQF
>TRBV2|TRBD2|TRBJ2-1
ASRERLADYNEQF
>TRBV2|TRBD1|TRBJ1-6
ASSEAAAGGRSPLH
>TRBV2|.|TRBJ2-7
ASTDVPYEQY
>TRBV24-1|TRBD1|TRBJ2-1
ATSDPGDRNYNEQF
>TRBV11-3|.|TRBJ2-3
ASSLRPGDTDTQY
>TRBV28|.|TRBJ1-1
ASNDPRGLNTEAF
>TRBV5-6|TRBD1|TRBJ1-2
ASSRTGGGYT